This T cell receptor (beta chain) was documented in a study of T cells in localized non-small cell lung cancer. Study findings and constraints: Compared with tumor, uninvolved adjacent lung displayed greater T cell clonality, ranking highest overall. In adjacent lung appeared a median around 55 of the top 100 tumor clones.

Sequenced by immunoSEQ multiplex PCR; TCRdb stores in-frame clones only, minus some. Among approximately 81,000 clones, approximately 90% were seen once, and the ten largest hold approximately 22%. With respect to this clone: What it binds is unknown.

Per germline, CDR1 SGHKS and CDR2 YYEKEE (reference sequence). The length of the CDR3 is 16 residues. The ends lost 3 bases at V and 6 bases at J; junction bases unmatched: 12. The source of this sequence is a woman aged 35-70 years with stage I squamous cell lung carcinoma. The chain carries TRBV5-5 and TRBJ2-7; 10 bases are shared with TRBD2. This specimen consisted of peripheral blood, obtained before any cancer treatment. CDR3 coding DNA: TGTGCCAGCAGCTCCAACTTACTAGCGGGGAATGTCGAGCAGTACTTC. Protein product: CASSSNLLAGNVEQYF.